The present entry profiles one TCR beta chain with its context. Its antigen is not identified. This sample was taken from a study of blood T cells in healthy people across ages. Points from the study as a whole: While age rose, TCR beta diversity per million T cells dropped in a roughly linear way.

A J-beta primer mix and a sample-barcoded 5' primer were used in a second PCR of roughly 6 to 12 cycles. A template-switch adaptor with 12 random nucleotides tagged each cDNA molecule. One entry per CDR3 protein results from TCRdb running MiXCR on the 5' RACE reads. The sample includes roughly 730,000 distinct CDR3 sequences, roughly 56% of them seen just once. Per the germline V gene, CDR1 is MNHEY and CDR2 is SVGEGT. CDR3 size: 11 residues. Specimen: blood. This clonotype was sampled from a man in his forties in good health. This chain connects TRBV6-2 or TRBV6-3 to TRBJ2-7, with TRBD2 matching 9 bases. The J call may be incorrect, as the DNA end agrees better with TRBJ2-1. The chain's CDR3 is CASATSGQQFF. In nucleotides, the CDR3 is TGTGCCAGTGCAACTAGCGGGCAGCAGTTCTTC.